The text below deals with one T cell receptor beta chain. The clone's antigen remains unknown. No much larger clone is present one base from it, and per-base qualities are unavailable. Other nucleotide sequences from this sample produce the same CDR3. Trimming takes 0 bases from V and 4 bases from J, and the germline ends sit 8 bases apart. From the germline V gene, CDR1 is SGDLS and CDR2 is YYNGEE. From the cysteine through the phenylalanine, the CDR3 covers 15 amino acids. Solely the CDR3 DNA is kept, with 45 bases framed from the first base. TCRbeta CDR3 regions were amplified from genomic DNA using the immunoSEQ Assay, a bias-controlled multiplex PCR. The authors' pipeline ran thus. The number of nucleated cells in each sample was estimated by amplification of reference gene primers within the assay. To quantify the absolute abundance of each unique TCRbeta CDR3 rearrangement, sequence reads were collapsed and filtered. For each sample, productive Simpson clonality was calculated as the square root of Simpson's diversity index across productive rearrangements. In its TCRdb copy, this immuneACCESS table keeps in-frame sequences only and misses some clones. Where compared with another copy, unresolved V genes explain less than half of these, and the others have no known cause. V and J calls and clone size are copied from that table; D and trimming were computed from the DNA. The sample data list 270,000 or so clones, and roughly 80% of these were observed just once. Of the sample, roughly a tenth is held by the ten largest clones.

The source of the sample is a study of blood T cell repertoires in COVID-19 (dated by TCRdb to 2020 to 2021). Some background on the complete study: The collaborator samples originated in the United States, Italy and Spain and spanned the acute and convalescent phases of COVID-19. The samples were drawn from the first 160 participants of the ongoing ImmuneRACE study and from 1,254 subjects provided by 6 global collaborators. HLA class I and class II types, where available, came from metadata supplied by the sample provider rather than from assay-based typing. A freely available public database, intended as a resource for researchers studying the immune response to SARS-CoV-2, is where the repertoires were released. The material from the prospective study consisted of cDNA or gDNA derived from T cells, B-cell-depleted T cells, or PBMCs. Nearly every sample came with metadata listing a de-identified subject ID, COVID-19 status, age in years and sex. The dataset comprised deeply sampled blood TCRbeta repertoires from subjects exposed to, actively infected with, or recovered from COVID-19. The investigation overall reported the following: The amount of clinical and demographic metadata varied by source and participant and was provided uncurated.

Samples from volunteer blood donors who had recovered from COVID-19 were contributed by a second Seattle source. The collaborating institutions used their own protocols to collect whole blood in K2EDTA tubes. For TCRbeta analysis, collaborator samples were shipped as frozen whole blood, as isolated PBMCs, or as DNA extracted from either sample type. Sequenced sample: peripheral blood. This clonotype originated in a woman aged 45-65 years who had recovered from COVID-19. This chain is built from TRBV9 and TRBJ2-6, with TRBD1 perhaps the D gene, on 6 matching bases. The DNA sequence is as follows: TGTGCCAGCAGCGTAGCAGGGGCCGGGGCCAACGTCCTGACTTTC. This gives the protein CASSVAGAGANVLTF.